This passage covers 22 T cell receptor beta chains from one sample sequenced in a study of shared clonotypes between healthy human individuals. Profiling relied on immunoSEQ multiplex PCR, and the TCRdb table lists in-frame clones only, not all of them. The sample has about 2 million clones, about 94% seen once; the top ten hold 0.85% to 1.2%. In the naive CD8 group, cells lacked CD45RO and were positively selected for CCR7, so terminally differentiated effector memory CD45RA+ cells were left out. The sequencing sample was made of naive CD8+ T cells sorted from blood. These receptors were collected from a man between 18 and 29 years old in good health.

The chain combines TRBV28 with TRBJ2-7, with 12 bases aligning to TRBD2. This CDR3 contains 16 residues. Trimming cost V 6 bases and J 0 bases; bases outside gene matches: 6. Looked up from germline, CDR1 is MDHEN and CDR2 is SYDVKM. In DNA form, the CDR3 reads TGTGCCAGCAGCATGGGACTAGCGGGTAACTCCTACGAGCAGTACTTC. Its translation is CASSMGLAGNSYEQYF. Filled out from reference TRBV28 and TRBJ2-7, the complete variable domain reads DVKVTQSSRYLVKRTGEKVFLECVQDMDHENMFWYRQDPGLGLRLIYFSYDVKMKEKGDIPEGYSVSREKKERFSLILESASTNQTSMYLCASSMGLAGNSYEQYFGPGTRLTVT.

This sequence joins TRBV30 and TRBJ1-5; D not resolved. V was cut by 2 bases and J by 3 bases, with 11 bases left in between. The CDR3 sequence is 14 residues long. Germline CDR1 GTSNPN, CDR2 SVGIG (reference sequence). In DNA form, the CDR3 reads TGTGCCTGGAGTCTTTACAGCTTCAATCAGCCCCAGCATTTT. It encodes CAWSLYSFNQPQHF.

Remarks on this clone: Other DNA sequences in this sample translate to the same CDR3. J is TRBJ2-7 and V is TRBV19; 7 positions match TRBD1. With V trimmed by 3 bases and J by 4 bases, 3 bases remained unmatched. CDR1 is LNHDA, CDR2 SQIVND, per germline (reference sequence). This CDR3 region has 13 residues. CDR3 in amino acids: CASSIGTEYEQYF. The CDR3 coding sequence is TGTGCCAGTAGTATCGGGACAGAGTACGAGCAGTACTTC.

The J gene is TRBJ2-7, the V gene TRBV6-1; no clear D gene. This CDR3 region has 14 residues. With 2 bases removed from V and 5 bases from J, the gap between germline ends came to 13 bases. Germline assignment: CDR1 MNHNS and CDR2 SASEGT. CDR3 nucleotide sequence: TGTGCCAGCAGTGAAAGTTGGCCCACAGACGAGCAGTACTTC. Its translation is CASSESWPTDEQYF.

This rearrangement joins TRBV5-8 to TRBJ1-5, with TRBD1 matching over 8 bases. The germline V gene encodes CDR1 SGHTS and CDR2 YDEGEE. The CDR3 has 14 amino acids. Losses at the gene ends were 4 bases for V and 9 bases for J; bases not matched to a gene: 9. CDR3 loop: CASSLRTGLAPQHF. The CDR3 bases are TGTGCCAGCAGCCTTAGGACAGGGCTTGCGCCCCAGCATTTT.

V usage is TRBV6-6 and J usage is TRBJ2-1; unclear D gene. The CDR3 is made up of 14 amino acids. The V end was cut by 7 bases, the J end by 4 bases, with 14 bases between. CDR1 and CDR2 from the germline V gene are MNHNY and SVGAGI (reference sequence). CDR3 in amino acids: CASTVLDGYNEQFF. For the CDR3, the DNA is TGTGCCAGCACCGTCTTAGACGGATACAATGAGCAGTTCTTC.

V usage is TRBV7-9 and J usage is TRBJ2-7; 8 bases are shared with TRBD1. Germline V gene sequence: CDR1 SEHNR, CDR2 FQNEAQ (reference sequence). The V segment lost 1 base and the J segment 1 base; nucleotides outside the gene matches: 6. CDR3 size: 16 residues. The CDR3 DNA reads as TGTGCCAGCAGCTTAGGTCCCGGGACAGGATCCTACGAGCAGTACTTC. This encodes CASSLGPGTGSYEQYF.

The V and J genes are TRBV4-1 and TRBJ2-2; D gene uncertain. Germline values: CDR1 MGHRA, CDR2 YSYEKL. The CDR3 contains 16 residues. The ends were cut back, 0 bases at V and 1 base at J, with 9 bases in the middle. CDR3 protein: CASSQETSWNTGELFF. Written as DNA, the CDR3 is TGCGCCAGCAGCCAAGAGACGTCGTGGAACACCGGGGAGCTGTTTTTT.

The rearrangement joins TRBV7-9 to TRBJ1-1, with D perhaps matching TRBD1 (6 bases). The CDR3 totals 15 residues. CDR1 is SEHNR, CDR2 FQNEAQ, per germline (reference sequence). Trimming cost V 5 bases and J 4 bases, with 17 bases left between them. The CDR3 coding sequence is TGTGCCAGCAGCCCCAGCGGGGGGCTGGGCACTGAAGCTTTCTTT. This encodes CASSPSGGLGTEAFF.

V is TRBV9 and J is TRBJ2-7, with D unresolved. V dropped 1 base and J dropped 0 bases, with 8 bases sitting between them. The CDR3 contains 14 residues. In germline, CDR1 is SGDLS, CDR2 YYNGEE. The CDR3: CASSVSQISYEQYF. The CDR3 coding sequence is TGTGCCAGCAGCGTAAGTCAGATCTCCTACGAGCAGTACTTC.

This chain uses TRBV11-2 with TRBJ2-1, with D tentatively TRBD2 (7 bases). Trimming removed 4 bases from V and 1 base from J, with 11 bases in between. The CDR3 runs 15 residues. CDR1 and CDR2 from the germline V gene are SGHAT and FQNNGV. The chain's CDR3 is CASSWGGSSYNEQFF. The CDR3 DNA reads TGTGCCAGCAGCTGGGGGGGCAGTTCCTACAATGAGCAGTTCTTC.

V usage is TRBV6-1 and J usage is TRBJ2-7; 7 bases fit TRBD1. Per germline, CDR1 MNHNS and CDR2 SASEGT. CDR3 size: 11 residues. V shed 6 bases and J 9 bases; nucleotides not matched to a gene: 5. DNA for the CDR3: TGTGCCAGCAGCTGGGACAGACTGCAGTACTTC. This gives the protein CASSWDRLQYF.

The chain uses TRBV19 and TRBJ2-7, with unresolved D. This CDR3 spans 14 amino acids. The V end lost 5 bases, the J end lost 3 bases, and 14 bases lay between the germline ends. Germline V gene lookup returns CDR1 LNHDA and CDR2 SQIVND (reference sequence). CDR3 loop: CASSPAPVFYEQYF. CDR3 bases: TGTGCCAGTAGTCCCGCTCCAGTATTCTACGAGCAGTACTTC.

The chain is built from TRBV5-6 and TRBJ2-1; the D gene is possibly TRBD2 (5 bases). Trimming shortened V by 2 bases and J by 2 bases, and 5 bases separated the two germline ends. The CDR3 loop spans 13 amino acids. Germline CDR1 and CDR2: SGHDT and YYEEEE. In DNA form, the CDR3 reads TGTGCCAGCAGCTTCGGGGCCTACAATGAGCAGTTCTTC. This sequence encodes CASSFGAYNEQFF.

The gene calls are TRBV28 and TRBJ2-2; D perhaps matches TRBD2 (5 bases). This CDR3 has 14 residues. Trimming took 3 bases from V and 5 from J, leaving 10 bases between them. The germline V gene encodes CDR1 MDHEN and CDR2 SYDVKM. The CDR3 protein is CASSFGESTGELFF. CDR3 coding DNA: TGTGCCAGCAGTTTCGGGGAGAGTACCGGGGAGCTGTTTTTT.

The rearrangement uses TRBV4-3 and TRBJ1-1, with a weak D call TRBD1 (5 bases). The V gene lost 0 bases and the J gene lost 0 bases, with 11 bases spanning the gap. The CDR3 runs to 16 residues. The germline V gene encodes CDR1 LGHNA and CDR2 YSLEER. The CDR3 coding sequence is TGCGCCAGCAGCCAAGATTTGGAGGGACTGAACACTGAAGCTTTCTTT. Amino acids: CASSQDLEGLNTEAFF.

The chain couples TRBV15 to TRBJ1-1; D is perhaps TRBD1 (5 bases). V was pared by 4 bases and J by 6 bases, with 15 bases between. Germline loops: CDR1 LNHNV, CDR2 YYDKDF (reference sequence). The CDR3 contains 14 residues. For the CDR3, the DNA is TGTGCCACCAGCATTCTCCAGGGTTCCTCTGAAGCTTTCTTT. It yields the protein CATSILQGSSEAFF.

The chain recombines TRBV10-2 with TRBJ2-3; TRBD2 matches 7 bases. This CDR3 is built from 16 residues. The germline V gene encodes CDR1 WSHSY and CDR2 SAAADI. Germline trimming cut 3 bases from V and 5 bases from J; bases unmatched to any gene: 11. The CDR3 sequence: CASSDPDAGVGDTQYF. CDR3 sequence (DNA): TGCGCCAGCAGTGACCCCGATGCGGGAGTTGGAGATACGCAGTATTTT.

The chain combines TRBV2 with TRBJ2-5; TRBD2 might be the D (6 bases). Germline V CDR1 and CDR2: SNHLY, FYNNEI. The V end lost 5 bases, the J end lost 2 bases, and 12 bases lay between the germline ends. The CDR3 sequence is 14 residues long. The CDR3 is CASSREISQETQYF. The DNA for the CDR3 is TGTGCCAGCAGTCGGGAGATTTCACAAGAGACCCAGTACTTC.

Points on this clone: Other DNA variants within this sample encode the same CDR3. The V call is TRBV6-5, the J call TRBJ2-3, with TRBD1 matching 7 bases. This CDR3 has 16 amino acids. V trimming: 3 bases; J trimming: 0 bases; junction bases outside the gene matches: 6. Germline V gene lookup returns CDR1 MNHEY and CDR2 SVGAGI. The CDR3 spells CASSYSRTGSTDTQYF. The CDR3 DNA follows: TGTGCCAGCAGTTATTCCCGGACAGGCAGCACAGATACGCAGTATTTT.

This clone has a single count. The rearrangement links TRBV25-1 to TRBJ2-5; TRBD2 agrees at 11 bases. CDR1 MGHDK and CDR2 SYGVNS come from the germline V gene. This CDR3 comprises 17 residues. Germline trimming cut 1 base from V and 1 base from J; bases unmatched to any gene: 5. The CDR3 is CASSESTSGALQETQYF. The DNA of the CDR3 is TGTGCCAGCAGTGAATCGACTAGCGGGGCCCTCCAAGAGACCCAGTACTTC.

The gene calls are TRBV10-3 and TRBJ2-1; a weak D match, TRBD2 (6 bases). Germline values: CDR1 ENHRY, CDR2 SYGVKD. The CDR3 runs to 13 residues. V lost 10 bases, J lost 0 bases, and 10 bases lay in between. DNA of the CDR3: TGTGCCACCCAAGCGGGCTCCTACAATGAGCAGTTCTTC. It is translated as CATQAGSYNEQFF.